The 11 T cell receptor beta chains given below trace back to one sample, sequenced in a study of OX40 agonist ivuxolimab in advanced cancers. Sequencing was performed with immunoSEQ multiplex PCR; in TCRdb, only in-frame clones are kept and a portion is missing. Of about 77,000 clones listed, over 75% are singletons. The sequences come from CD4+ or CD8+ T cells sorted from blood, collected in a trial of the OX40 agonist ivuxolimab. The receptors were gathered from an adult with an advanced solid tumor such as melanoma, head and neck, liver or kidney cancer.

This chain connects TRBV23-1 to TRBJ1-4; no reliable D call. TRBV23-1 has ORF status, its function being uncertain. The CDR3 runs to 16 residues. V was clipped by 4 bases and J by 0 bases, with 12 bases between them. The chain's CDR3 is CASSPQIPATNEKLFF. The CDR3, as DNA: TGCGCCAGCAGTCCTCAGATACCTGCAACTAATGAAAAACTGTTTTTT.

This clone was seen once. The chain has TRBV6-6 and TRBJ1-1; possible D gene TRBD1, 5 bases. Trimming took off 6 bases at V and 1 base at J, with 15 bases between the two ends. Germline V gene sequence: CDR1 MNHNY, CDR2 SVGAGI (reference sequence). This CDR3 has 15 residues. The CDR3 sequence is CASRSSVQGNTEAFF. The CDR3, as DNA: TGTGCCAGCAGATCTTCAGTCCAGGGGAACACTGAAGCTTTCTTT.

The rearrangement uses TRBV10-3 and TRBJ2-7, with 9 bases identical to TRBD1. With 7 bases clipped from V and 5 bases from J, the junction kept 6 bases outside the gene matches. The CDR3 spans 13 residues. Germline CDR1 reads ENHRY; CDR2 reads SYGVKD. CDR3 nucleotide sequence: TGTGCCATCACCGGGACAGGGAACCACGAGCAGTACTTC. Translating gives CAITGTGNHEQYF.

The V gene is TRBV5-1, the J gene TRBJ2-1; TRBD2 might be the D (6 bases). The CDR3 is 16 residues long. Trimming stripped 2 bases from V and 2 bases from J, with 14 bases between. Per the germline V gene, CDR1 is SGHRS and CDR2 is YFSETQ. The chain's CDR3 is CASSFYGTGAYNEQFF. The CDR3 nucleotides are TGCGCCAGCAGCTTTTACGGGACGGGAGCCTACAATGAGCAGTTCTTC.

The chain uses TRBV29-1 and TRBJ2-5; tentatively, D is TRBD1 (6 bases). The DNA end favors TRBJ2-7, so the J call may be wrong. This CDR3 is built from 12 residues. The germline CDR1 and CDR2 sequences are SQVTM and ANQGSEA. As DNA, the CDR3 is TGCAGCGTTCGTCCAGGGGACTACGAGCAGTACTTC. Residues: CSVRPGDYEQYF.

The V gene is TRBV6-4, the J gene TRBJ1-2; TRBD1 aligns across 8 bases. V gave up 5 bases and J gave up 5 bases; unmatched junction bases: 7. The CDR3 is 14 residues long. Germline V lookup: CDR1 MRHNA, CDR2 SNTAGT. CDR3 loop: CASSPGTGGYGYTF. The CDR3 DNA sequence: TGTGCCAGCAGTCCCGGGACAGGCGGGTATGGCTACACCTTC.

The chain couples TRBV9 to TRBJ2-2; 9 bases line up with TRBD1. This CDR3 has 17 residues. Germline lookup yields CDR1 SGDLS and CDR2 YYNGEE. With V trimmed by 5 bases and J by 1 base, 9 bases remained unmatched. The CDR3, as DNA: TGTGCCAGCAGGGCATCCGGGACAGGGCAGAACACCGGGGAGCTGTTTTTT. This gives the protein CASRASGTGQNTGELFF.

The genes are TRBV7-7 and TRBJ2-1, with D possibly being TRBD2 (6 bases). Looked up from germline, CDR1 is SSHAT and CDR2 is FNYEAQ (reference sequence). The ends were cut back, 0 bases at V and 8 bases at J, with 8 bases in the middle. The CDR3 is 13 amino acids. CDR3 residues: CASSLAASDEQFF. In nucleotides, the CDR3 is TGTGCCAGCAGCTTAGCGGCTAGCGATGAGCAGTTCTTC.

This chain connects TRBV2 to TRBJ1-5; D is undetermined. Germline CDR1 is SNHLY and CDR2 is FYNNEI. The CDR3 sequence is 11 residues long. V was cut by 5 bases and J by 3 bases, with 2 bases left in between. In DNA form, the CDR3 reads TGTGCCAGCAGTCTCAATCAGCCCCAGCATTTT. Its protein is CASSLNQPQHF.

The chain has TRBV5-1 and TRBJ2-2, with D possibly being TRBD2 (6 bases). V lost 1 base and J lost 7, with 11 bases in between. The germline CDR1 and CDR2 sequences are SGHRS and YFSETQ. The CDR3 runs 14 residues. The CDR3 loop reads CASSLNSGRGELFF. The CDR3 coding sequence is TGCGCCAGCAGCTTGAATAGCGGTCGCGGGGAGCTGTTTTTT.

Only a few counts were recorded for this clone. This rearrangement joins TRBV30 to TRBJ2-5; 10 nucleotides line up with TRBD2. There are 16 residues in the CDR3. The ends lost 7 bases at V and 3 bases at J; junction bases unmatched: 14. From germline, CDR1 is GTSNPN and CDR2 SVGIG (reference sequence). CDR3: CASTFSERGGEETQYF. In DNA form, the CDR3 reads TGTGCCTCAACCTTTTCAGAGCGGGGGGGCGAAGAGACCCAGTACTTC.